This T cell receptor beta chain was sequenced in a study of shared clonotypes between healthy human individuals. General study findings and limits: Non-shared clonotypes had lower generation probabilities than those shared by all four donors. Larger estimated richness was generally seen in naive subsets than in memory subsets.

The donors were adults (healthy and HIV-negative) with no recent acute infections or vaccinations. With respect to this clone: As yet, its antigen is unknown.

CDR3 length equals 22 residues. Here immunoSEQ multiplex PCR was the method, and the copy in TCRdb shows in-frame clones only, minus some. The sample lists fewer than 3 million clones; around 90% were seen once. The sequenced sample was naive CD4+ T cells from PBMCs. Subset meaning: CD45RA+ positively selected. This chain uses TRBV12-2 with TRBJ2-5; TRBD2 reflects the table's D call only, with no check against the DNA. TRBV12-2 is designated a pseudogene. The receptor comes from a man younger than 35 in good health. Some clones in this sample may be carry-over from other donors' samples. The CDR3 DNA is TGTGCAAGTCGCCTTAGTCTGTGGAACGGTCGCCTAGCGGGAGGGCCGGAAGAGACCCAGTACTTC. Residues: CASRLSLWNGRLAGGPEETQYF.